This is a list of T cell receptor beta chains from one sample in a study of blood T cell repertoires in COVID-19. Assay used: immunoSEQ multiplex PCR; TCRdb lists only in-frame clones, some missing. The top ten hold 11% to 15% of the sample, which has some 110,000 clones, 84% seen once. The sample taken for sequencing was peripheral blood. These receptors all stem from a woman aged 55-69 years with acute or convalescent COVID-19. Each CDR3 is given without its conserved first and last residue.

j_gene: TRBJ2-7
v_gene: TRBV11-2
CDR3aa: ASSLAASGVVGGEQY

j_gene: TRBJ2-7
v_gene: TRBV6-5
CDR3aa: ASRKTGGEQY

j_gene: TRBJ1-3
v_gene: TRBV9
CDR3aa: ASSVRGGSGNTIY

j_gene: TRBJ1-2
v_gene: TRBV6-1
CDR3aa: ASSETHRGFYYGYT

j_gene: TRBJ2-3
v_gene: TRBV10-2
CDR3aa: AIQPLAGGLTDTQY

j_gene: TRBJ2-6
v_gene: TRBV9
CDR3aa: ASSLITGDGANVLT

j_gene: TRBJ2-3
v_gene: TRBV6-5
CDR3aa: ASSYWSGGSDTQY

j_gene: TRBJ1-6
v_gene: TRBV7-9
CDR3aa: ASSLEGDPYNSPLH

j_gene: TRBJ2-7
v_gene: TRBV7-9
CDR3aa: ASSSGGGAYEQY

j_gene: TRBJ1-4
v_gene: TRBV7-9
CDR3aa: ASSLALSGSNEKLF

j_gene: TRBJ1-1
v_gene: TRBV28
CDR3aa: ASRADTGVLNTEAF

j_gene: TRBJ2-1
v_gene: TRBV7-2
CDR3aa: ASSRGATEYNEQF

j_gene: TRBJ1-4
v_gene: TRBV6-2/TRBV6-3
CDR3aa: ASSSQWKANEKLF

j_gene: TRBJ2-3
v_gene: TRBV7-3
CDR3aa: ASSLGLASTDTQY

j_gene: TRBJ2-1
v_gene: TRBV27
CDR3aa: ASSLLGTSGFEQF

j_gene: TRBJ1-1
v_gene: TRBV6-5
CDR3aa: ASLPGSRMNTEAF

j_gene: TRBJ2-5
v_gene: TRBV29-1
CDR3aa: SVTDGGLAEETQY

j_gene: TRBJ1-4
v_gene: TRBV6-1
CDR3aa: ASSEGAGVGEKLF

j_gene: TRBJ1-4
v_gene: TRBV19
CDR3aa: ASSPTWANEKLF

j_gene: TRBJ2-5
v_gene: TRBV19
CDR3aa: ASSIWGGQETQY

j_gene: TRBJ1-2
v_gene: TRBV5-5
CDR3aa: ASSLTTLDLGVYGYT

j_gene: TRBJ1-1
v_gene: TRBV3-1/TRBV3-2
CDR3aa: ASSQGANTEAF